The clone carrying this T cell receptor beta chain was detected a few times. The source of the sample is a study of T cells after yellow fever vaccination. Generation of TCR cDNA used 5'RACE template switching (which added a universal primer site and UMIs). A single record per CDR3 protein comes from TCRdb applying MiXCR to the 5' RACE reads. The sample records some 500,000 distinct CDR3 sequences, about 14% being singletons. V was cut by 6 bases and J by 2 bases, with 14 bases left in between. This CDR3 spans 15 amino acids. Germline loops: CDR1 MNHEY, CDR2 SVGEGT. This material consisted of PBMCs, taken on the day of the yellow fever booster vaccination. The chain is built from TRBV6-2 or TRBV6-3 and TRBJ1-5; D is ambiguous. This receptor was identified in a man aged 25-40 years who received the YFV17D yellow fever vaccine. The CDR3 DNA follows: TGTGCCAGCAGAGACCTGAGGGTAGGCAATCAGCCCCAGCATTTT. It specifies CASRDLRVGNQPQHF.